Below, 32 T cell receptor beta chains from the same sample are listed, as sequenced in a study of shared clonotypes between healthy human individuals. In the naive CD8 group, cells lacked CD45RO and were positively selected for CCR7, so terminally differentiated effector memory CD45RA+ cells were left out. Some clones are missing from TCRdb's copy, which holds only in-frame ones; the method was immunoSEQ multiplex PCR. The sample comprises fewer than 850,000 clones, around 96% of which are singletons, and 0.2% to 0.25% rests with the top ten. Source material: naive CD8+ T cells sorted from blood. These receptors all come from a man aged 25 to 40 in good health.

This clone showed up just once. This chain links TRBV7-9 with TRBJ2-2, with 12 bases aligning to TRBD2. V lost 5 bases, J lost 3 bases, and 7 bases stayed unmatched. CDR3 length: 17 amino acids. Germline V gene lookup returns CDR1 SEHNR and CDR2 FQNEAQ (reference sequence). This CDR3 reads CASSPETSGSDTGELFF. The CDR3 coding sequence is TGTGCCAGCAGCCCAGAGACTAGCGGGAGCGACACCGGGGAGCTGTTTTTT.

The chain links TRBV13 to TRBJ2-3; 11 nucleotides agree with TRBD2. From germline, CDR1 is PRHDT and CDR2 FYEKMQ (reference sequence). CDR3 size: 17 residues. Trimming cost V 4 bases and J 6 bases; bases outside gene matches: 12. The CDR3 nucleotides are TGTGCCAGCAGCTCGGCTGTTAGCGGGAGGGCCTCCGATACGCAGTATTTT. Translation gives CASSSAVSGRASDTQYF.

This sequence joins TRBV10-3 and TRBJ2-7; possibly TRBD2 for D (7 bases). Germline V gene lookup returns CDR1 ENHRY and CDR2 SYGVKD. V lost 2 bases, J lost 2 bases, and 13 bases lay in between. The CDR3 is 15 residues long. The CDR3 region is CAISESGGGAYEQYF. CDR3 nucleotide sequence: TGTGCCATCAGTGAGAGCGGAGGGGGGGCCTACGAGCAGTACTTC.

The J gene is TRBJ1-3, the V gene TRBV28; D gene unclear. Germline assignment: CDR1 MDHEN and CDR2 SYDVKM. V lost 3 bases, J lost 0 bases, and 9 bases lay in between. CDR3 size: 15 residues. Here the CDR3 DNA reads TGTGCCAGCAGTTTGATACACCCCTCTGGAAACACCATATATTTT. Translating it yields CASSLIHPSGNTIYF. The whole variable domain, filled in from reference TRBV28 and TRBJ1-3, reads DVKVTQSSRYLVKRTGEKVFLECVQDMDHENMFWYRQDPGLGLRLIYFSYDVKMKEKGDIPEGYSVSREKKERFSLILESASTNQTSMYLCASSLIHPSGNTIYFGEGSWLTVV.

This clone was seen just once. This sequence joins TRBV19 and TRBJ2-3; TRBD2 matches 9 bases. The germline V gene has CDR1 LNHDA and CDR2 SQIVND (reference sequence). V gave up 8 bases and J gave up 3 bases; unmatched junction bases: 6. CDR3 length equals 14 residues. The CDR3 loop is CASCGRALTDTQYF. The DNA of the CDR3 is TGTGCCAGTTGCGGGAGGGCCTTGACAGATACGCAGTATTTT.

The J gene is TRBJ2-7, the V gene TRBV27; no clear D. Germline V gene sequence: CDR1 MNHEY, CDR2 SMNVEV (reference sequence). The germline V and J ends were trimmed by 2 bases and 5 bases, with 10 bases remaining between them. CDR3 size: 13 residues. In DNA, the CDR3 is TGTGCCAGCAGTTTAAAAGGGTACCACGAGCAGTACTTC. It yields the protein CASSLKGYHEQYF.

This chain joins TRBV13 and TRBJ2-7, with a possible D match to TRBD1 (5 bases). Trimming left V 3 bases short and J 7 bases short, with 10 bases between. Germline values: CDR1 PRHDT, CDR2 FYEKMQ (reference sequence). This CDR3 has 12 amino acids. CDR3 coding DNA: TGTGCCAGCAGCTTGCAGGGTGGGGAGCAGTACTTC. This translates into CASSLQGGEQYF.

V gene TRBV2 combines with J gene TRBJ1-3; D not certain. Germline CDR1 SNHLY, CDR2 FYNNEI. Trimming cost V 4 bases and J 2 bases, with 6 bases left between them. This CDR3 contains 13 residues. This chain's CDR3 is CASSGPTGNTIYF. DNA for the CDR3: TGTGCCAGCAGTGGGCCGACTGGAAACACCATATATTTT.

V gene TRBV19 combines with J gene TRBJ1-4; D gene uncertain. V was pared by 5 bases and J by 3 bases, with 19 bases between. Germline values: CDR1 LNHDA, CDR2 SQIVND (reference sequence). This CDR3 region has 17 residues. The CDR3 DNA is TGTGCCAGTAGTGAGGCGGTGCCCTTTGCAGCTAATGAAAAACTGTTTTTT. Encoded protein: CASSEAVPFAANEKLFF. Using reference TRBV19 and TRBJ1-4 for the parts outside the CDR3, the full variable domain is DGGITQSPKYLFRKEGQNVTLSCEQNLNHDAMYWYRQDPGQGLRLIYYSQIVNDFQKGDIAEGYSVSREKKESFPLTVTSAQKNPTAFYLCASSEAVPFAANEKLFFGSGTQLSVL.

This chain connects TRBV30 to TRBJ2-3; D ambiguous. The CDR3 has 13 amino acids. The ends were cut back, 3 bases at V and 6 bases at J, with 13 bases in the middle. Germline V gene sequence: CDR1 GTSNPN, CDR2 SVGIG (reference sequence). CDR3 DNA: TGTGCCTGGAGGTACGGTGCTGGGGATACGCAGTATTTT. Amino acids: CAWRYGAGDTQYF.

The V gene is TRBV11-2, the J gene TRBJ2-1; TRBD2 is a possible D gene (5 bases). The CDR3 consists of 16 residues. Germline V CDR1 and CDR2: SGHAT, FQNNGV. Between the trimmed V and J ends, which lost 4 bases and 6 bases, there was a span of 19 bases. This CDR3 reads CASSYTSWLAGNEQFF. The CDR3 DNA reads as TGTGCCAGCAGCTACACTTCGTGGCTAGCAGGCAATGAGCAGTTCTTC.

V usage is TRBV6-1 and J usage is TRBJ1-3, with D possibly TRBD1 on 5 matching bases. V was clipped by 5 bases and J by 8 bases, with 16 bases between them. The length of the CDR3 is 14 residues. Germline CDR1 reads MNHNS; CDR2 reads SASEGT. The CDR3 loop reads CASSPRKGWDTIYF. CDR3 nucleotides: TGTGCCAGCAGTCCCCGTAAGGGGTGGGACACCATATATTTT.

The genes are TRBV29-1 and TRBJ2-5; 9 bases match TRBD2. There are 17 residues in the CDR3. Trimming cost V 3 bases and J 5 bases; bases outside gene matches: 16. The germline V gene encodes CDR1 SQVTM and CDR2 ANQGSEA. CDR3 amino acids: CSVDGPWAGGPGETQYF. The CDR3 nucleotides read TGCAGCGTTGACGGTCCCTGGGCGGGAGGGCCGGGGGAGACCCAGTACTTC.

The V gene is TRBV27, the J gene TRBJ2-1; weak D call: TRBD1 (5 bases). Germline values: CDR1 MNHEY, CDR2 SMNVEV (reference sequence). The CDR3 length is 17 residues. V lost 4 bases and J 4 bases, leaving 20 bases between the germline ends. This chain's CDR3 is CASSSRVASTRYNEQFF. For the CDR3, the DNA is TGTGCCAGCAGTTCCAGGGTTGCCTCCACCCGTTACAATGAGCAGTTCTTC.

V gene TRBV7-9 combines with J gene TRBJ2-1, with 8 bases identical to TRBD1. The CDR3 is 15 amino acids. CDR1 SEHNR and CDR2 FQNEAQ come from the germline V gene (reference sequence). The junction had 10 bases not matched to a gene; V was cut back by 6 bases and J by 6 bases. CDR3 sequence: CASRIQGELGNEQFF. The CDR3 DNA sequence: TGTGCCAGCAGGATACAGGGGGAATTGGGCAATGAGCAGTTCTTC. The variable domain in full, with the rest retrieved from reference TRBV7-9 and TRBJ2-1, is DTGVSQNPRHKITKRGQNVTFRCDPISEHNRLYWYRQTLGQGPEFLTYFQNEAQLEKSRLLSDRFSAERPKGSFSTLEIQRTEQGDSAMYLCASRIQGELGNEQFFGPGTRLTVL.

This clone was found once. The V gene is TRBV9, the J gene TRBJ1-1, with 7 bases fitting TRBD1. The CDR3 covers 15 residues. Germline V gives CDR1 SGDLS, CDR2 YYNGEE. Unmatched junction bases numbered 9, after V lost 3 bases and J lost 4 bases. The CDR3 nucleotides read TGTGCCAGCAGCGGAGTCGGACAGGAGAGCACTGAAGCTTTCTTT. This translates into CASSGVGQESTEAFF.

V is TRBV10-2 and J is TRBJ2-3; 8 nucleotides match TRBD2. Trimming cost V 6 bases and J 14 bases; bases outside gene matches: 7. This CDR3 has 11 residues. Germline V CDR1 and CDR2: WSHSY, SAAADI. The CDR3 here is CASRGLGPAYF. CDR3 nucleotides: TGCGCCAGCAGGGGACTAGGCCCCGCGTATTTT.

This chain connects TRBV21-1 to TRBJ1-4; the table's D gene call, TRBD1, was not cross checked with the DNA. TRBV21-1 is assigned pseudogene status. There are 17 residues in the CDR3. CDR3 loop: CASSKRRLQGFNEKLFF. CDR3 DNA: TGTGCCAGCAGCAAAAGGCGGTTACAGGGGTTTAATGAAAAACTGTTTTTT.

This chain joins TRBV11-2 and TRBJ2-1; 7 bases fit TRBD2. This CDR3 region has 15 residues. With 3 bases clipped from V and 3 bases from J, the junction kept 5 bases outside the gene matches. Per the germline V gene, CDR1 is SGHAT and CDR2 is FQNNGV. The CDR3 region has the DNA TGTGCCAGCAGCTTGCCCAGCGGGAACTACAATGAGCAGTTCTTC. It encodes CASSLPSGNYNEQFF.

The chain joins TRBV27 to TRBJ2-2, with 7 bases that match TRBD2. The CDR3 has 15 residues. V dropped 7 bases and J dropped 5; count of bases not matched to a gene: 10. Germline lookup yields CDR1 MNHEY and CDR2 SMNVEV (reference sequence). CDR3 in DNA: TGTGCCAGCACTGCGGCGGGAGTTGGAACCGGGGAGCTGTTTTTT. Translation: CASTAAGVGTGELFF.

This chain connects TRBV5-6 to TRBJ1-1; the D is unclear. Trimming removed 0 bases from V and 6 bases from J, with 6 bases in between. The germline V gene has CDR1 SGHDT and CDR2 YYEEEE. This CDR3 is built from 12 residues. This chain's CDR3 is CASSLGTPEAFF. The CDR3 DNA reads TGTGCCAGCAGCTTGGGGACCCCTGAAGCTTTCTTT.

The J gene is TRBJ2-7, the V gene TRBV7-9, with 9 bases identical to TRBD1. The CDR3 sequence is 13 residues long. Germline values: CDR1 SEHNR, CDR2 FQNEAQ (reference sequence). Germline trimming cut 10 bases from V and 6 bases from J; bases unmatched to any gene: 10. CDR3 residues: CATQPDRGPEQYF. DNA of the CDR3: TGTGCCACACAGCCGGACAGGGGACCCGAGCAGTACTTC.

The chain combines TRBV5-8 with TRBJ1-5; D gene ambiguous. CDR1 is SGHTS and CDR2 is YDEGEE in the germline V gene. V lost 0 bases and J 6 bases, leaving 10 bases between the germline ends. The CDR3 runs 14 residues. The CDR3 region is CASSLAGYGQPQHF. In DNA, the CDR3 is TGTGCCAGCAGCTTGGCAGGTTATGGTCAGCCCCAGCATTTT.

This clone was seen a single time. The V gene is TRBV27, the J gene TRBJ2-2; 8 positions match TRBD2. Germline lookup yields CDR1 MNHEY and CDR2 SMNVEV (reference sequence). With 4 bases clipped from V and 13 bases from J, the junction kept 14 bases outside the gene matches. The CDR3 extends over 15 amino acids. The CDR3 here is CASSSTSGPLERLFF. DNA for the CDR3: TGTGCCAGCAGTTCAACTAGCGGCCCATTAGAACGGCTGTTTTTT.

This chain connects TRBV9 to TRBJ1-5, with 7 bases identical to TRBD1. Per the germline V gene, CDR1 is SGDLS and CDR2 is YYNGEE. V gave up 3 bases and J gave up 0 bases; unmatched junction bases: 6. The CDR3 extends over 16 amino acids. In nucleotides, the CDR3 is TGTGCCAGCAGCGAAGGGACAGACATTAGCAATCAGCCCCAGCATTTT. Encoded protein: CASSEGTDISNQPQHF.

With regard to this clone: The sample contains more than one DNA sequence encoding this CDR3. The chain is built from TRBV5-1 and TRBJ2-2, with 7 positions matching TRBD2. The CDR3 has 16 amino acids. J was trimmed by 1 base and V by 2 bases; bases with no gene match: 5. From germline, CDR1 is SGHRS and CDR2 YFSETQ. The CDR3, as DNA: TGCGCCAGCAGCTTTTTGTGGGAGGGGAACACCGGGGAGCTGTTTTTT. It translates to CASSFLWEGNTGELFF.

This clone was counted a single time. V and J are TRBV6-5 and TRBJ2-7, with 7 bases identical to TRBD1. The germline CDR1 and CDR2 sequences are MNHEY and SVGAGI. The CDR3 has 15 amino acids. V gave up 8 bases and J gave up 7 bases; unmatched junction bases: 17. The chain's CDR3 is CASANSETGWREQYF. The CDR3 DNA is TGTGCCAGCGCAAATTCCGAGACAGGGTGGAGGGAGCAGTACTTC.

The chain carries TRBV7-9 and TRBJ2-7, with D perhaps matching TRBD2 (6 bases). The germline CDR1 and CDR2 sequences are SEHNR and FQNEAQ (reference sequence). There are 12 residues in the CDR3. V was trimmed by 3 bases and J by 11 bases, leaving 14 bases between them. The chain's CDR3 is CASSLIPGEEYF. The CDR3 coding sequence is TGTGCCAGCAGCTTGATCCCCGGGGAGGAGTACTTC.

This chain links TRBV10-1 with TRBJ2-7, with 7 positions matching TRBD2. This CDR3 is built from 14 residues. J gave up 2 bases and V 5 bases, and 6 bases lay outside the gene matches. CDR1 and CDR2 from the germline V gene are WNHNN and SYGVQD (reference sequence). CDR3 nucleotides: TGCGCCAGCAGTCCTGGACTAGGCCCCTACGAGCAGTACTTC. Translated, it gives CASSPGLGPYEQYF.

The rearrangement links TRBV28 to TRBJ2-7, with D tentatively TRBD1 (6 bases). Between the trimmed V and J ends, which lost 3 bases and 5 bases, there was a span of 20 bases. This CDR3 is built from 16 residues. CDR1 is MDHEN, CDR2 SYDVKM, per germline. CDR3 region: CASSLETLVNRDEQYF. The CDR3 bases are TGTGCCAGCAGTTTGGAGACATTGGTAAACAGGGACGAGCAGTACTTC.

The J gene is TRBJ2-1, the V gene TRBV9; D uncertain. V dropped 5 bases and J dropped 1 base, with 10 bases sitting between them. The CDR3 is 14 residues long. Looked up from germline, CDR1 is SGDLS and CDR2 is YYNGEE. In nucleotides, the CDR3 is TGTGCCAGCAGAGGGCAAGGATCCTACAATGAGCAGTTCTTC. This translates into CASRGQGSYNEQFF.

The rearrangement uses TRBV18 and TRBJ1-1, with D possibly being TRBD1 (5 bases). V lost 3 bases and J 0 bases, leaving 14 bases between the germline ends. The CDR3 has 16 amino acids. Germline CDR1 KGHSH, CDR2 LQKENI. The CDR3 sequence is CASSPPGLPVNTEAFF. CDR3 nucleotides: TGTGCCAGCTCACCCCCAGGGCTTCCTGTGAACACTGAAGCTTTCTTT.